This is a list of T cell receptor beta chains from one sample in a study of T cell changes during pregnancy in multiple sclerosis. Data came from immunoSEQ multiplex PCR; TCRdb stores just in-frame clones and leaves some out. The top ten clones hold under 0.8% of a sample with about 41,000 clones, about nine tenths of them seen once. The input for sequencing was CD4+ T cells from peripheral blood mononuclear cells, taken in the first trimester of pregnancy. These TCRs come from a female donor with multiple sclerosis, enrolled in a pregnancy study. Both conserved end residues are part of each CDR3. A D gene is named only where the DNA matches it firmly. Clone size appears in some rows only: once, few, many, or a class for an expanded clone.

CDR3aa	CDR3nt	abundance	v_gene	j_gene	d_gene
CASSVDNFGTEAFF	TGTGCCAGCAGCGTCGACAATTTTGGCACTGAAGCTTTCTTT	.	TRBV9	TRBJ1-1	.
CASSLGAGQIYGYTF	TGTGCCAGCAGCTTGGGGGCCGGACAGATCTATGGCTACACCTTC	.	TRBV5-4	TRBJ1-2	.
CAWSDGASYEQYF	TGTGCCTGGAGTGACGGAGCTTCCTACGAGCAGTACTTC	.	TRBV30	TRBJ2-7	.
CASSQASWSYEQYF	TGCGCCAGCAGCCAGGCTAGCTGGTCTTACGAGCAGTACTTC	.	TRBV4-3	TRBJ2-7	.
CASSTGQGVLETQYF	TGTGCCAGTAGTACGGGACAGGGGGTATTAGAGACCCAGTACTTC	.	TRBV19	TRBJ2-5	TRBD1
CASSSSGGNTQYF	TGTGCCAGCAGCTCTAGCGGGGGCAATACGCAGTATTTT	.	TRBV11-3	TRBJ2-3	TRBD2
CASRRDRGSYEQYF	TGTGCCAGCAGACGGGACAGGGGATCCTACGAGCAGTACTTC	.	TRBV6-1	TRBJ2-7	TRBD1
CASSPDRREQYF	TGTGCCAGCAGCCCAGACAGGCGGGAGCAGTACTTC	.	TRBV9	TRBJ2-7	.
CASSHRTGEGYTF	TGTGCCAGCAGCCATCGGACAGGGGAAGGCTACACCTTC	.	TRBV14	TRBJ1-2	TRBD1
CASSLDRRTQLAGRRGEQFF	TGTGCCAGCAGCTTAGATCGAAGAACTCAACTAGCGGGAAGAAGGGGTGAGCAGTTCTTC	.	TRBV11-2	TRBJ2-1	TRBD2
CASSGLAGSGEQYF	TGTGCCAGCAGTGGACTAGCGGGATCCGGCGAGCAGTACTTC	few	TRBV2	TRBJ2-7	TRBD2
CAISESTGGNQPQHF	TGTGCCATCAGTGAGTCGACGGGAGGGAATCAGCCCCAGCATTTT	.	TRBV10-3	TRBJ1-5	.
CATSRDRGGEQYF	TGTGCCACCAGCAGAGATCGCGGGGGAGAGCAGTACTTC	.	TRBV15	TRBJ2-7	TRBD2
CASSPKAVTTQYF	TGTGCCAGCAGCCCCAAAGCCGTTACTACGCAGTATTTT	.	TRBV7-2	TRBJ2-3	.
CASSLVASGRSYEQYF	TGTGCCAGCAGCTTAGTGGCTAGCGGGAGATCCTACGAGCAGTACTTC	.	TRBV11-2	TRBJ2-7	TRBD2
CASSRGISSGGVGSYEQYF	TGTGCCAGCAGCCGGGGCATCTCTAGCGGCGGGGTGGGATCCTACGAGCAGTACTTC	.	TRBV4-2	TRBJ2-7	TRBD2
CARARLAGNEQFF	TGTGCCAGGGCCCGCCTAGCGGGCAATGAGCAGTTCTTC	.	TRBV2	TRBJ2-1	TRBD2
CASSQNPSREAFF	TGTGCCAGCAGCCAAAACCCCTCGAGGGAAGCTTTCTTT	.	TRBV7-8	TRBJ1-1	.
CASRAYSSTNEKLFF	TGTGCCAGCAGGGCATACAGTTCAACTAATGAAAAACTGTTTTTT	.	TRBV2	TRBJ1-4	.
CASSFQGGYGYTF	TGTGCCAGCAGCTTTCAAGGAGGCTATGGCTACACCTTC	.	TRBV7-9	TRBJ1-2	.
CASSLDRGSSGNTIYF	TGTGCCAGCAGCTTGGATAGGGGAAGCTCTGGAAACACCATATATTTT	.	TRBV5-4	TRBJ1-3	.
CASISNPGTSGRAGETQYF	TGTGCCAGCATCTCAAACCCCGGGACTAGCGGGAGGGCCGGCGAGACCCAGTACTTC	.	TRBV7-8	TRBJ2-5	TRBD2
CASSLGQGFYNEQFF	TGTGCCAGCAGCTTAGGGCAGGGATTCTACAATGAGCAGTTCTTC	.	TRBV7-9	TRBJ2-1	.
CASSRQTSGSDTQYF	TGTGCCAGCAGCCGTCAGACTAGCGGGAGCGATACGCAGTATTTT	.	TRBV11-2	TRBJ2-3	TRBD2
CASSSLRTPPYEQYF	TGTGCCAGCAGCTCCCTCAGGACACCTCCCTACGAGCAGTACTTC	.	TRBV27	TRBJ2-7	.
CASNQQSYEQYF	TGTGCCAGCAACCAACAGTCCTACGAGCAGTACTTC	.	TRBV6-1	TRBJ2-7	.
CASSLVGLAGASTDTQYF	TGTGCCAGCAGCTTAGTAGGGCTAGCGGGAGCTTCGACAGATACGCAGTATTTT	.	TRBV7-2	TRBJ2-3	TRBD2
CASSPIAGGRSEQFF	TGTGCCAGCAGCCCTATAGCGGGGGGGAGGAGTGAGCAGTTCTTC	.	TRBV9	TRBJ2-1	TRBD2
CASSYSWHYSYEQYF	TGTGCCAGCAGTTACTCATGGCACTACTCCTACGAGCAGTACTTC	.	TRBV6-5	TRBJ2-7	.
CASGPGGPYEQYF	TGTGCCAGCGGACCGGGGGGTCCCTACGAGCAGTACTTC	.	TRBV11-3	TRBJ2-7	TRBD2
CASSTWTKRKTQYF	TGTGCCAGCAGCACGTGGACAAAGAGGAAGACCCAGTACTTC	.	TRBV21-1	TRBJ2-5	.
CASSLVGAGGLETQYF	TGTGCCAGCAGCTTGGTCGGGGCGGGAGGGCTGGAGACCCAGTACTTC	.	TRBV5-6	TRBJ2-5	TRBD2
CSVDLTGAISTDTQYF	TGCAGCGTTGACCTGACAGGGGCAATTAGCACAGATACGCAGTATTTT	.	TRBV29-1	TRBJ2-3	TRBD1
CASSGRPDSSYEQYF	TGTGCCAGCAGCGGTCGTCCCGATAGCTCCTACGAGCAGTACTTC	.	TRBV7-8	TRBJ2-7	.
CASSQLAGGPDTQYF	TGTGCCAGCAGCCAACTAGCGGGAGGACCAGATACGCAGTATTTT	.	TRBV6-4	TRBJ2-3	TRBD2
CASSLGGGLHYEQYF	TGTGCCAGCAGCTTAGGGGGGGGGCTACACTACGAGCAGTACTTC	.	TRBV7-8	TRBJ2-7	.
CASRAASSYNEQFF	TGTGCCAGTAGAGCGGCTAGCTCCTACAATGAGCAGTTCTTC	once	TRBV19	TRBJ2-1	.
CAISAASGPYEQYF	TGTGCCATCAGCGCGGCTAGCGGACCCTACGAGCAGTACTTC	.	TRBV10-3	TRBJ2-7	TRBD2
CASSGEGWTQKETQYF	TGCGCCAGCAGCGGAGAAGGGTGGACACAGAAGGAGACCCAGTACTTC	.	TRBV4-1	TRBJ2-5	.
CATGISGIHSYEQYF	TGTGCCACGGGGATCAGCGGGATTCACTCCTACGAGCAGTACTTC	.	TRBV2	TRBJ2-7	TRBD2
CASSIGTGRNTGELFF	TGCGCCAGCAGCATAGGGACAGGGCGGAACACCGGGGAGCTGTTTTTT	once	TRBV5-1	TRBJ2-2	TRBD1
CASSPPTGATPTEAFF	TGTGCCAGCAGCCCTCCGACAGGGGCAACCCCAACTGAAGCTTTCTTT	once	TRBV7-9	TRBJ1-1	TRBD1
CASSFGNTEAFF	TGTGCCAGCAGCTTCGGGAACACTGAAGCTTTCTTT	.	TRBV5-6	TRBJ1-1	.
CASSPAGVTEAFF	TGTGCCAGCTCACCAGCAGGGGTCACTGAAGCTTTCTTT	.	TRBV18	TRBJ1-1	.
CASSVVRDMNTEAFF	TGTGCCAGCAGCGTAGTAAGGGACATGAACACTGAAGCTTTCTTT	.	TRBV9	TRBJ1-1	.
CASSTLANYGYTF	TGTGCCAGTAGTACTCTAGCTAACTATGGCTACACCTTC	.	TRBV19	TRBJ1-2	.
CASTRQGAGTEAFF	TGTGCCAGCACCCGACAGGGGGCGGGCACTGAAGCTTTCTTT	.	TRBV6-1	TRBJ1-1	TRBD1
CASRSSAGVETQYF	TGTGCCAGCAGGTCGAGCGCCGGGGTGGAGACCCAGTACTTC	.	TRBV6-6	TRBJ2-5	.
CASSVVPAGVSSTDTQYF	TGTGCCAGCAGCGTAGTCCCAGCGGGAGTTTCTAGCACAGATACGCAGTATTTT	.	TRBV9	TRBJ2-3	TRBD2
CASSLSAGVDNEQFF	TGTGCCAGCAGTCTCTCAGCGGGAGTTGACAATGAGCAGTTCTTC	.	TRBV6-6	TRBJ2-1	TRBD2
CASRQDRGNYQPQHF	TGTGCCAGCAGGCAAGACAGGGGGAATTATCAGCCCCAGCATTTT	.	TRBV2	TRBJ1-5	TRBD1
CASSREGTGIGEQYF	TGTGCCAGCAGTCGTGAAGGGACAGGGATCGGCGAGCAGTACTTC	.	TRBV28	TRBJ2-7	TRBD1
CASSFENTDTQYF	TGTGCCAGCAGCTTTGAGAACACAGATACGCAGTATTTT	once	TRBV7-2	TRBJ2-3	.
CASRQRNRAIYGYTF	TGTGCCAGCAGACAAAGGAACAGGGCGATCTATGGCTACACCTTC	.	TRBV5-6	TRBJ1-2	.
CASSQSLGTGGRETQYF	TGCGCCAGCAGCCAGAGTCTCGGGACAGGGGGGCGGGAGACCCAGTACTTC	.	TRBV4-1	TRBJ2-5	TRBD1
CASSTLDRGGNQPQHF	TGTGCCAGTAGTACCTTGGACAGGGGGGGCAATCAGCCCCAGCATTTT	.	TRBV19	TRBJ1-5	TRBD1
CASSPDYLSYEQYF	TGTGCCAGCAGCCCGGACTATCTTTCCTACGAGCAGTACTTC	.	TRBV7-2	TRBJ2-7	.